This is a list of T cell receptor beta chains from one sample in a study of early T cells in non-severe SARS-CoV-2 infection. TCRdb independently ran MiXCR on the 5' RACE reads; one entry per CDR3 protein. The sample lists tens of thousands of distinct CDR3 sequences, roughly 12% occurring once. This sample comprised whole blood, obtained at baseline. These receptors were taken from an adult who was a healthcare worker with PCR-confirmed SARS-CoV-2 infection or an uninfected control (not recorded which). The CDR3 runs from the conserved cysteine through the conserved F or W. D genes are given only for firm matches. Clone size, where shown, is once, few, many, or a class for clones that have expanded.

J gene: TRBJ1-1
D gene: -
clone size: few
V gene: TRBV3-1
CDR3 protein: CASSQNGFMNTEAFF
CDR3 DNA: TGTGCCAGCAGCCAAAACGGATTTATGAACACTGAAGCTTTCTTT

J gene: TRBJ1-1
D gene: -
clone size: -
V gene: TRBV12-3/TRBV12-4
CDR3 protein: CASGNTEAFF
CDR3 DNA: TGTGCCAGCGGAAACACTGAAGCTTTCTTT

J gene: TRBJ2-1
D gene: TRBD2
clone size: -
V gene: TRBV7-2
CDR3 protein: CASSLGLAGVEQFF
CDR3 DNA: TGTGCCAGCAGCTTAGGACTAGCGGGAGTTGAGCAGTTCTTC

J gene: TRBJ2-7
D gene: -
clone size: -
V gene: TRBV10-2
CDR3 protein: CASSVGSYEQYF
CDR3 DNA: TGCGCCAGCAGTGTTGGATCCTACGAGCAGTACTTC

J gene: TRBJ2-7
D gene: -
clone size: many
V gene: TRBV6-2/TRBV6-3
CDR3 protein: CASSDPGEQYF
CDR3 DNA: TGTGCCAGCAGTGACCCCGGGGAGCAGTACTTC

J gene: TRBJ1-1
D gene: TRBD1
clone size: -
V gene: TRBV5-1
CDR3 protein: CASSLTGGTNTEAFF
CDR3 DNA: TGCGCCAGCAGTTTGACAGGGGGCACGAACACTGAAGCTTTCTTT

J gene: TRBJ1-4
D gene: TRBD1
clone size: -
V gene: TRBV5-1
CDR3 protein: CASSPSGTGDEKLFF
CDR3 DNA: TGCGCCAGCAGCCCATCCGGGACAGGAGATGAAAAACTGTTTTTT

J gene: TRBJ2-3
D gene: -
clone size: -
V gene: TRBV20-1
CDR3 protein: CSASIGDTQYF
CDR3 DNA: TGCAGTGCTTCTATAGGGGATACGCAGTATTTT

J gene: TRBJ1-1
D gene: TRBD1
clone size: few
V gene: TRBV20-1
CDR3 protein: CSAPTGGTSKAFF
CDR3 DNA: TGCAGTGCCCCGACAGGGGGGACATCAAAAGCTTTCTTT

J gene: TRBJ2-3
D gene: TRBD2
clone size: -
V gene: TRBV27
CDR3 protein: CASSFRLAGGPLDTQYF
CDR3 DNA: TGTGCCAGCAGTTTTAGACTAGCGGGGGGGCCCTTGGATACGCAGTATTTT

J gene: TRBJ1-5
D gene: -
clone size: -
V gene: TRBV30
CDR3 protein: CAWSSDTEANQPQHF
CDR3 DNA: TGTGCCTGGAGTTCCGACACAGAGGCCAATCAGCCCCAGCATTTT

J gene: TRBJ1-4
D gene: -
clone size: -
V gene: TRBV19
CDR3 protein: CASRRRSRGINEKLFF
CDR3 DNA: TGTGCCAGTAGACGCCGCTCCAGGGGAATTAACGAAAAACTGTTTTTT

J gene: TRBJ2-7
D gene: TRBD1
clone size: few
V gene: TRBV7-9
CDR3 protein: CASTREDRGIHEQYF
CDR3 DNA: TGTGCCAGCACCCGAGAGGACAGGGGTATACACGAGCAGTACTTC

J gene: TRBJ2-7
D gene: TRBD2
clone size: -
V gene: TRBV6-5
CDR3 protein: CASSYSRGAYEQYF
CDR3 DNA: TGTGCCAGCAGTTACTCACGGGGGGCCTACGAGCAGTACTTC

J gene: TRBJ2-7
D gene: TRBD2
clone size: many
V gene: TRBV4-2
CDR3 protein: CAAGSTRLADEQYF
CDR3 DNA: TGTGCCGCTGGTTCTACCCGCCTAGCGGACGAGCAGTACTTC

J gene: TRBJ2-5
D gene: TRBD2
clone size: few
V gene: TRBV20-1
CDR3 protein: CSARARPGTRDETQYF
CDR3 DNA: TGCAGTGCTAGAGCCCGTCCCGGGACTAGGGATGAGACCCAGTACTTC

J gene: TRBJ2-2
D gene: TRBD1
clone size: -
V gene: TRBV29-1
CDR3 protein: CSANPGGNTGELFF
CDR3 DNA: TGCAGCGCTAATCCAGGGGGGAACACCGGGGAGCTGTTTTTT

J gene: TRBJ2-3
D gene: -
clone size: many
V gene: TRBV10-2
CDR3 protein: CASTEPRRPDTQYF
CDR3 DNA: TGCGCCAGCACCGAACCCCGACGGCCAGATACGCAGTATTTT